The T cell receptor beta chain described here comes from a study of T cells in Graves' hyperthyroidism and ophthalmopathy. For the study at large: Peripheral blood was secured at the point of initial diagnosis, before any treatment. Study-level results: Using 13 V-J features, a model discriminated ophthalmopathy from stable hyperthyroidism.

RNA transcripts gave rise to amplified TCR beta CDR3 regions. Initially, a first-round RT-PCR of the TCR CDR3 employed the HTBI primer set. From the multiplex PCR reads, TCRdb called clonotypes with MiXCR, one entry per CDR3 protein. The data contain hundreds of thousands of distinct CDR3 sequences, roughly 20% of them singletons. V lost 6 bases to trimming and J lost 8 bases, with 26 bases between them. The CDR3 is made up of 17 amino acids. Germline V gives CDR1 DFQATT, CDR2 SNEGSKA (reference sequence). Before ophthalmopathy appeared, progressors gave blood at initial hyperthyroidism diagnosis. Comments on this clonotype: Its antigen is not known.

The chain employs TRBV20-1 and TRBJ1-6, with a weak D call TRBD1 (5 bases). The material sequenced was blood. The TCR originated in a woman in her 50s with Graves' hyperthyroidism that later progressed to Graves' ophthalmopathy. CDR3 amino acids: CSAKNYQGAAGYSPLHF. CDR3 in DNA: TGCAGTGCCAAAAATTACCAGGGAGCGGCAGGTTATTCACCCCTCCACTTT.